The present TCR beta chain was sequenced within a study of blood T cell repertoires in COVID-19. The CDR3 covers 13 residues. Germline V lookup: CDR1 SNHLY, CDR2 FYNNEI. V gave up 2 bases and J gave up 4 bases, with 9 bases separating them. Enrollees, about 18 to 89 years old, lived in 24 US areas. Source study methods: Amplification from reference gene primers served as the basis for estimated nucleated cell counts. Here immunoSEQ multiplex PCR was the method, and the copy in TCRdb shows in-frame clones only, minus some. D and trimming come from the DNA, and the V and J calls and clone size come from that table. Of a few hundred thousand clones detected, approximately 83% appear once; the ten largest clones hold approximately 1.9%.

J is TRBJ2-7 and V is TRBV2; maybe TRBD1 (5 bases). The sequence came from a woman in her forties or fifties who had recovered from COVID-19. The material sequenced was PBMCs or T cells enriched from blood (not recorded which). The CDR3 coding sequence is TGTGCCAGCAGTGAAAACAGGTATTACGAGCAGTACTTC. As protein: CASSENRYYEQYF.